Below, one T cell receptor (beta chain) is given with its context. This entry belongs to a study of blood T cell repertoires in COVID-19. About the research overall: Material from acute and convalescent COVID-19 was sourced from the United States, Italy and Spain. T cells, B-cell-depleted T cells, or PBMCs supplied cDNA or gDNA.

Per germline, CDR1 MNHEY and CDR2 SVGAGI. Deletions cut 3 bases from V and 8 bases from J, with 10 bases between. The CDR3 runs 12 residues. In the original analysis: The authors estimated nucleated cell counts from reference gene primer amplification. Sequencing was performed with immunoSEQ multiplex PCR; in TCRdb, only in-frame clones are kept and a portion is missing. The V and J calls and clone size come from that table; D and trimming were worked out from the DNA. The table lists approximately 220,000 clones, about 84% of them singletons, with 7.9% in the top ten. The sequence derives from an elderly woman with acute or convalescent COVID-19. Sequenced sample: peripheral blood. This sequence joins TRBV6-5 and TRBJ1-2; D is unresolved. DNA for the CDR3: TGTGCCAGCAGTTATGCAGCGGGCGGCTACACCTTC. This gives the protein CASSYAAGGYTF.